This T cell receptor (beta chain) stems from a study of T cells after yellow fever vaccination. This clonotype has only a few counts. As yet, its antigen is unknown. In TCRdb, the 5' RACE reads were re-called with MiXCR into one record per CDR3 protein. Of some 320,000 distinct CDR3 sequences detected, 9.5% to 12% appear once; the ten largest clones hold roughly 3%. Study results and limitations: After the booster, over 95% of CD4 and around nine tenths of CD8 primary-response clones were re-detected.

In germline, CDR1 is MNHEY, CDR2 SVGAGI. The V end lost 5 bases, the J end lost 4 bases, and 11 bases lay between the germline ends. This CDR3 is 13 amino acids long. Sequenced material: CD4+ T cells sorted from PBMCs, taken 45 days after the yellow fever booster vaccination. This chain connects TRBV6-5 to TRBJ1-2; D is perhaps TRBD1 (5 bases). The TCR sequence derives from a young man who received the YFV17D yellow fever vaccine. Here the CDR3 reads CASSPYRFYGYTF. CDR3 nucleotide sequence: TGTGCCAGCAGTCCGTACAGGTTCTATGGCTACACCTTC.